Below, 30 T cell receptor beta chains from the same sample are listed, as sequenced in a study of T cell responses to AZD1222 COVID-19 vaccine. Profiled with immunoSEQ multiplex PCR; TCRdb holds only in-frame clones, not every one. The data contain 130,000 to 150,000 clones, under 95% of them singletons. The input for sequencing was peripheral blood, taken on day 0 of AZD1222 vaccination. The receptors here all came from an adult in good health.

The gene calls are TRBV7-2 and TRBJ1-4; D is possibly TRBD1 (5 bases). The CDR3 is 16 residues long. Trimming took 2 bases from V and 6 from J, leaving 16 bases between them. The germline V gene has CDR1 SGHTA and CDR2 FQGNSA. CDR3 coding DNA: TGTGCCAGCAGCTTATTCCCGGGGGGGGTCGATGAAAAACTGTTTTTT. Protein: CASSLFPGGVDEKLFF.

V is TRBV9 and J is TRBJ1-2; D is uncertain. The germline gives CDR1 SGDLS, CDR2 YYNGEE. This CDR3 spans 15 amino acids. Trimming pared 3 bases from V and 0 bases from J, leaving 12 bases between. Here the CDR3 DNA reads TGTGCCAGCAGCGCTCAACCTAGGGCTAACTATGGCTACACCTTC. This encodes CASSAQPRANYGYTF.

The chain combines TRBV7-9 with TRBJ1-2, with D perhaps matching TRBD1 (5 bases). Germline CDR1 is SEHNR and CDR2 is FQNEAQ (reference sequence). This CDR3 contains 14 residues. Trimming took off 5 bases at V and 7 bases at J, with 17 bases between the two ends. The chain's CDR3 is CASSPISGKGGYTF. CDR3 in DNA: TGTGCCAGCAGCCCAATCTCAGGGAAAGGTGGCTACACCTTC.

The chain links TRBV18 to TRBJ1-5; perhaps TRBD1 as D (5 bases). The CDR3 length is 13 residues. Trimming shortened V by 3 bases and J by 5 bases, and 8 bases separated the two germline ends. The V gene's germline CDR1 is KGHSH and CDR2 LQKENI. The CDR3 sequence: CASSPEQDQPQHF. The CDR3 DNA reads TGTGCCAGCTCACCCGAACAGGATCAGCCCCAGCATTTT.

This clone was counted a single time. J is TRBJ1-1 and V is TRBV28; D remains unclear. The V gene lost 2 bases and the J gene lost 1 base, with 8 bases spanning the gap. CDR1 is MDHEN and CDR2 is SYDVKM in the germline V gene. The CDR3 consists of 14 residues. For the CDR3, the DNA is TGTGCCAGCAGTTTACCGATTCGGAACACTGAAGCTTTCTTT. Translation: CASSLPIRNTEAFF.

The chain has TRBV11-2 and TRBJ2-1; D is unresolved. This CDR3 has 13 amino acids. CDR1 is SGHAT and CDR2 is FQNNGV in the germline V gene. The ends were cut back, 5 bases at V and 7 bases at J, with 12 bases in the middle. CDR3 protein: CASSPPLTNEQFF. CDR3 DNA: TGTGCCAGCAGCCCCCCGCTCACTAATGAGCAGTTCTTC.

This chain's CDR3 is CASNRGGVDTEAFF. In nucleotides, the CDR3 is TGTGCCAGCAACAGAGGGGGCGTGGACACTGAAGCTTTCTTT. This sequence joins TRBV9 and TRBJ1-1, with TRBD1 matching over 7 bases. The germline CDR1 and CDR2 sequences are SGDLS and YYNGEE. CDR3 length equals 14 residues. V trimming: 6 bases; J trimming: 3 bases; junction bases outside the gene matches: 8.

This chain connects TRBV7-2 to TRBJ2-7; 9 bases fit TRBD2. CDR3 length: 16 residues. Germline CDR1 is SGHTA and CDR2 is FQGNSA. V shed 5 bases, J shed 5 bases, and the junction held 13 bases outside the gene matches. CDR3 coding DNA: TGTGCCAGCAGCCCCGGGGGTAGCGGGAGAGCCCACGAGCAGTACTTC. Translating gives CASSPGGSGRAHEQYF.

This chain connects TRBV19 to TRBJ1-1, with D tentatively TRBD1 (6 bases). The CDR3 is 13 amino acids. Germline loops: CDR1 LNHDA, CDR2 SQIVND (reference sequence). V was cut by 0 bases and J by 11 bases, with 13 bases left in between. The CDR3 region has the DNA TGTGCCAGTAGTATAGAGGGAGGGGGGTCGGCTTTCTTT. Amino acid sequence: CASSIEGGGSAFF.

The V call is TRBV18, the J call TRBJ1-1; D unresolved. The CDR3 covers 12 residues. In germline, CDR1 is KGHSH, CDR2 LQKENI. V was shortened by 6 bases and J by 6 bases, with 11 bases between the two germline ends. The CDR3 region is CASSASKSEAFF. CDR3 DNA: TGTGCCAGCTCCGCGAGTAAATCTGAAGCTTTCTTT.

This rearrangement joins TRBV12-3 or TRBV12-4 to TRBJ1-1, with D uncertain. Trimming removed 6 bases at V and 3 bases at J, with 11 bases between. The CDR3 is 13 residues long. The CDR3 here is CASRISGYTEAFF. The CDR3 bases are TGTGCCAGCAGGATAAGCGGTTACACTGAAGCTTTCTTT.

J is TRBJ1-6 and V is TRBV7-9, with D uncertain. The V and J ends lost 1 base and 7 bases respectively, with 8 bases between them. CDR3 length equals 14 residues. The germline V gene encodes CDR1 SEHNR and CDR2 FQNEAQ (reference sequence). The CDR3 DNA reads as TGTGCCAGCAGCTTAGAGTGGGCCAATTCACCCCTCCACTTT. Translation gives CASSLEWANSPLHF.

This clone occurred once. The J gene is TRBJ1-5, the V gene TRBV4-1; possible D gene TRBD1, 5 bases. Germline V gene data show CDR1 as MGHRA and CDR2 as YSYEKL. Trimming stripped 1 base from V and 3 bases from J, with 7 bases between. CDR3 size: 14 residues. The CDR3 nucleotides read TGCGCCAGCAGCCAAGTAGGGGTCAATCAGCCCCAGCATTTT. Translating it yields CASSQVGVNQPQHF.

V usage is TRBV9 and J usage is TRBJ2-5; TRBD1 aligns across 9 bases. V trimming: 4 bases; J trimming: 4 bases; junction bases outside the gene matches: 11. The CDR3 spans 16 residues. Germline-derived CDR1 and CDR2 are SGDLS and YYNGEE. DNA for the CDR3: TGTGCCAGCAGCCCTCGGAGTCTGGACAGGGGAGAGACCCAGTACTTC. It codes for CASSPRSLDRGETQYF.

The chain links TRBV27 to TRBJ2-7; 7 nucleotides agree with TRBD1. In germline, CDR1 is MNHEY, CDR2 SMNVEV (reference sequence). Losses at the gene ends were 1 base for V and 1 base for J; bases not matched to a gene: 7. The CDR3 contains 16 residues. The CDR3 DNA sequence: TGTGCCAGCAGTTTATACGGAACAGGGGTATCCTACGAGCAGTACTTC. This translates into CASSLYGTGVSYEQYF.

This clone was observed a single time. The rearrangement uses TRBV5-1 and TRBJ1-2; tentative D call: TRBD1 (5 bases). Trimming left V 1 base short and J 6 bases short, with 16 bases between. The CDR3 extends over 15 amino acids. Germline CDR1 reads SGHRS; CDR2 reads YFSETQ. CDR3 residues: CASSLRGTGVDGYTF. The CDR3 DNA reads TGCGCCAGCAGCTTGCGGGGGACGGGAGTGGATGGCTACACCTTC.

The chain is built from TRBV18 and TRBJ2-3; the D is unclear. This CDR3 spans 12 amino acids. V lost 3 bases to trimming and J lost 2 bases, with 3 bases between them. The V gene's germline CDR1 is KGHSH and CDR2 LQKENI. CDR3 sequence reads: CASSPFTDTQYF. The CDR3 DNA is TGTGCCAGCTCACCTTTCACAGATACGCAGTATTTT.

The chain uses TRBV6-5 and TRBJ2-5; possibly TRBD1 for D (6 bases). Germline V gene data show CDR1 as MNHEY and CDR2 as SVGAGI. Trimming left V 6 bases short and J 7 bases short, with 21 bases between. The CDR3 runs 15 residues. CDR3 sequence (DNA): TGTGCCAGCAGGACAGACAGGCCCTCCTCCAGGACCCAGTACTTC. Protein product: CASRTDRPSSRTQYF.

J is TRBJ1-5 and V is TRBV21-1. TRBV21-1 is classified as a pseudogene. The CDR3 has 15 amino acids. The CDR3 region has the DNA TGTGCCAGCAGCAAAGGAAGTGAGTGTTGGCAGCCCCAGCATTTT. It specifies CASSKGSECWQPQHF.

CDR3 protein: CASSSTSGSKYF. CDR3 bases: TGTGCCAGCAGTAGTACTAGCGGGAGCAAGTACTTC. J is TRBJ2-7 and V is TRBV6-5, with TRBD2 matching 11 bases. Germline trimming cut 5 bases from V and 11 bases from J; bases unmatched to any gene: 5. Germline V gives CDR1 MNHEY, CDR2 SVGAGI. The CDR3 totals 12 residues.

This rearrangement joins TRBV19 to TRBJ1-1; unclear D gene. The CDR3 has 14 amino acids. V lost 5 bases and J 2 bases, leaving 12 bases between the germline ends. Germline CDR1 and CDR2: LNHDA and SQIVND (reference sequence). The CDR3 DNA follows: TGTGCCAGTAGTGTCGGTCAGGCCAACACTGAAGCTTTCTTT. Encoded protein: CASSVGQANTEAFF.

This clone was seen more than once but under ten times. CDR3 sequence (DNA): TGCGCCAGCAGCCAAGGGACGGGATTAGTTGAGCAGTTCTTC. Amino acids: CASSQGTGLVEQFF. The chain uses TRBV4-3 and TRBJ2-1, with D possibly being TRBD2 (5 bases). V was pared by 1 base and J by 9 bases, with 13 bases between. This CDR3 is 14 amino acids long. Per germline, CDR1 LGHNA and CDR2 YSLEER.

The CDR3 region is CASSLELNTGELFF. CDR3 DNA: TGTGCCAGCAGCTTGGAACTAAACACCGGGGAGCTGTTTTTT. This rearrangement joins TRBV5-4 to TRBJ2-2; D unclear. The germline CDR1 and CDR2 sequences are SGHNT and YYREEE (reference sequence). The V end was cut by 0 bases, the J end by 2 bases, with 5 bases between. This CDR3 spans 14 amino acids.

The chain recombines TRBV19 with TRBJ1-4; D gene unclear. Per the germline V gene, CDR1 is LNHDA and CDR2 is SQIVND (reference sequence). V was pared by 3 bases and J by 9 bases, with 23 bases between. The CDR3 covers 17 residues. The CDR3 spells CASSMGPSLGNEKKLFF. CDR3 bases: TGTGCCAGTAGTATGGGCCCTTCACTCGGGAATGAGAAAAAACTGTTTTTT.

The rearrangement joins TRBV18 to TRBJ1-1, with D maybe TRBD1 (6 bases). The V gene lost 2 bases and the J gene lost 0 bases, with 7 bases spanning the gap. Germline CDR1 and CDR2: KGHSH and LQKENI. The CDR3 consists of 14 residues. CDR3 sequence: CASSPRDMNTEAFF. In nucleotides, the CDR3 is TGTGCCAGCTCACCAAGGGACATGAACACTGAAGCTTTCTTT.

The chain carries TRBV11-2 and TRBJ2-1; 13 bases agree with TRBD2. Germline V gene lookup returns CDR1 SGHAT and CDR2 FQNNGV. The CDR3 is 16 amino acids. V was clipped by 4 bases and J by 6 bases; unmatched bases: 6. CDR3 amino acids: CASSSGTSGRGNEQFF. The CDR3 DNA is TGTGCCAGCAGCTCGGGTACTAGCGGGAGGGGCAATGAGCAGTTCTTC.

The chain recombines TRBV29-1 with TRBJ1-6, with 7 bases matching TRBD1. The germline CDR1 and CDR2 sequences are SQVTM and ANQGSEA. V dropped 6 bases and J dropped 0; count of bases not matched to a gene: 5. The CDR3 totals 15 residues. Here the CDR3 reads CSVRRDSSYNSPLHF. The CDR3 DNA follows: TGCAGCGTGCGCCGGGACAGCTCCTATAATTCACCCCTCCACTTT. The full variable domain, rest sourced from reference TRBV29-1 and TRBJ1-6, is SAVISQKPSRDICQRGTSLTIQCQVDSQVTMMFWYRQQPGQSLTLIATANQGSEATYESGFVIDKFPISRPNLTFSTLTVSNMSPEDSSIYLCSVRRDSSYNSPLHFGNGTRLTVT.

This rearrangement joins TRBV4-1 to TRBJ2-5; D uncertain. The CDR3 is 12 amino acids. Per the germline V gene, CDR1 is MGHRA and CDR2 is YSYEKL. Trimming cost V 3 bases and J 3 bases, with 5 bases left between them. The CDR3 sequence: CASSQVEETQYF. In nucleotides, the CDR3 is TGCGCCAGCAGCCAGGTTGAAGAGACCCAGTACTTC.

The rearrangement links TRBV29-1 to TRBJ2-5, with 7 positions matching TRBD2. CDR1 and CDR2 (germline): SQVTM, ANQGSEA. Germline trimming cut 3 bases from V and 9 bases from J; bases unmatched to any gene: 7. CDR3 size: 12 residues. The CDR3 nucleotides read TGCAGCGTTGAGGAACAGGCGGGGGCCCAGTACTTC. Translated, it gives CSVEEQAGAQYF.

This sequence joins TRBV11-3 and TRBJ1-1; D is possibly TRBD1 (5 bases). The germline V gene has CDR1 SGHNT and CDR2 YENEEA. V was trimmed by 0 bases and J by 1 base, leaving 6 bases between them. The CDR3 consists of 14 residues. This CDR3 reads CASSLDGQNTEAFF. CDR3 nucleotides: TGTGCCAGCAGCTTAGATGGACAGAACACTGAAGCTTTCTTT.